Below are 18 T cell receptor beta chains sequenced from a single sample in a study of T-cell reconstitution after alpha-beta-depleted transplantation in children. The authors prepared the TCRbeta library with unique molecular identifiers. One entry per CDR3 protein, called by TCRdb with MiXCR from the PCR reads. The repertoire has fewer than 550,000 distinct CDR3 sequences, about a tenth of them found once; the top ten carry nearly 5.5%. The starting material was PBMCs from the stem cell graft donor, obtained from the stem cell graft. The receptors stem from a human donor who donated a stem cell graft to a child with acute myeloid leukemia.

The chain employs TRBV20-1 and TRBJ2-3; 7 bases map to TRBD2. The V gene end was trimmed by 0 bases and the J gene end by 0 bases; junction bases not matched to a gene: 3. The CDR3 sequence is 15 residues long. Germline CDR1 reads DFQATT; CDR2 reads SNEGSKA (reference sequence). CDR3 nucleotide sequence: TGCAGTGCTAGAGAAATGACTAGCAGCACAGATACGCAGTATTTT. Its translation is CSAREMTSSTDTQYF.

The rearrangement joins TRBV27 to TRBJ2-1; D unclear. Trimming stripped 0 bases from V and 10 bases from J, with 13 bases between. CDR1 MNHEY and CDR2 SMNVEV come from the germline V gene (reference sequence). The CDR3 sequence is 14 residues long. In nucleotides, the CDR3 is TGTGCCAGCAGTTTATCGACACTCTCCAGGGAGCAGTTCTTC. Its translation is CASSLSTLSREQFF.

DNA of the CDR3: TGTGCCAGCAGCGGGGGGATAGCTTTCTTT. Translation gives CASSGGIAFF. The rearrangement uses TRBV7-8 and TRBJ1-1; a weak D match, TRBD1 (5 bases). Germline V gene sequence: CDR1 SGHVS, CDR2 FQNEAQ. V was shortened by 5 bases and J by 10 bases, with 8 bases between the two germline ends. The CDR3 length is 10 residues.

This clonotype was seen a few times. This chain connects TRBV6-5 to TRBJ1-4; D gene uncertain. Germline CDR1 MNHEY, CDR2 SVGAGI. Trimming cost V 6 bases and J 12 bases, with 14 bases left between them. The CDR3 consists of 12 residues. CDR3 protein: CASRRPGRELFF. CDR3 nucleotide sequence: TGTGCCAGCAGACGCCCGGGAAGGGAACTGTTTTTT.

The J gene is TRBJ2-7, the V gene TRBV15; TRBD2 aligns across 10 bases. V was clipped by 5 bases and J by 0 bases; unmatched bases: 4. The CDR3 loop spans 15 amino acids. Germline V CDR1 and CDR2: LNHNV, YYDKDF (reference sequence). CDR3 sequence reads: CATSPGLAFSYEQYF. The CDR3 nucleotides read TGTGCCACCAGCCCGGGACTAGCGTTCTCCTACGAGCAGTACTTC.

This clonotype was seen more than once but under ten times. This sequence joins TRBV20-1 and TRBJ2-1; 8 bases match TRBD1. There are 12 residues in the CDR3. Trimming at V came to 5 bases and at J to 8 bases, leaving 5 bases not matched to a gene. Germline CDR1 is DFQATT and CDR2 is SNEGSKA (reference sequence). For the CDR3, the DNA is TGCAGTGCTCCAGGACAGGGTTATGAGCAGTTCTTC. It encodes CSAPGQGYEQFF.

This clonotype was detected ten times or more. V gene TRBV7-9 combines with J gene TRBJ2-7, with D unclear. The CDR3 is 13 amino acids. Germline assignment: CDR1 SEHNR and CDR2 FQNEAQ (reference sequence). V lost 5 bases and J lost 4, with 12 bases in between. The CDR3 DNA is TGTGCCAGCAGCCTAGAAAACTCTTACGAGCAGTACTTC. Translated: CASSLENSYEQYF.

This clonotype was seen a handful of times. The chain employs TRBV20-1 and TRBJ2-3; D may be TRBD2 (5 bases). Trimming shortened V by 6 bases and J by 6 bases, and 16 bases separated the two germline ends. CDR1 and CDR2 from the germline V gene are DFQATT and SNEGSKA (reference sequence). CDR3 size: 13 residues. The DNA for the CDR3 is TGCAGTGCCGCGGGTAGATTCGCGGATACGCAGTATTTT. It specifies CSAAGRFADTQYF.

This clonotype was detected many times. CDR3 amino acids: CASSRTLYEQYF. In DNA form, the CDR3 reads TGTGCCAGCAGTCGGACTCTCTACGAGCAGTACTTC. The chain has TRBV12-3 or TRBV12-4 and TRBJ2-7, with D tentatively TRBD2 (5 bases). The CDR3 extends over 12 amino acids. V lost 5 bases, J lost 3 bases, and 8 bases lay in between.

The chain employs TRBV19 and TRBJ2-5; 9 bases are shared with TRBD2. V trimming: 6 bases; J trimming: 7 bases; junction bases outside the gene matches: 6. Germline assignment: CDR1 LNHDA and CDR2 SQIVND (reference sequence). The CDR3 consists of 13 residues. CDR3 loop: CASRAGGPGTQYF. In DNA form, the CDR3 reads TGTGCCAGTAGGGCGGGAGGGCCAGGGACCCAGTACTTC.

This clonotype showed up just a few times. V and J are TRBV19 and TRBJ1-1, with D possibly matching TRBD1 (5 bases). The germline gives CDR1 LNHDA, CDR2 SQIVND (reference sequence). The CDR3 loop spans 17 amino acids. With 6 bases removed from V and 4 bases from J, the gap between germline ends came to 24 bases. This CDR3 is CASRDSTAGFVRTEAFF. CDR3 sequence (DNA): TGTGCCAGTAGGGATTCGACAGCGGGATTTGTTCGCACTGAAGCTTTCTTT.

This clonotype was seen many times. The chain links TRBV6-5 to TRBJ1-5; TRBD1 matches at 9 bases. CDR1 and CDR2 (germline): MNHEY, SVGAGI. Trimming took 6 bases from V and 7 from J; bases not matched to a gene: 4. The CDR3 totals 13 residues. The chain's CDR3 is CASRGQGMQPQHF. The DNA of the CDR3 is TGTGCCAGCAGGGGACAGGGAATGCAGCCCCAGCATTTT.

The J gene is TRBJ2-7, the V gene TRBV5-5; D might be TRBD2 (6 bases). There are 14 residues in the CDR3. The V and J ends lost 1 base and 3 bases respectively, with 11 bases between them. From germline, CDR1 is SGHKS and CDR2 YYEKEE (reference sequence). The CDR3 loop is CASSLNPGGYEQYF. CDR3 DNA: TGTGCCAGCAGCTTGAACCCCGGGGGCTACGAGCAGTACTTC.

This clonotype was seen only a few times. V gene TRBV10-3 combines with J gene TRBJ1-2; D is possibly TRBD1 (6 bases). The CDR3 consists of 15 residues. Trimming took 3 bases from V and 0 from J, leaving 11 bases between them. CDR1 is ENHRY, CDR2 SYGVKD, per germline. The CDR3 sequence: CAISDPGGANYGYTF. As DNA, the CDR3 is TGTGCCATCAGTGACCCCGGGGGCGCTAACTATGGCTACACCTTC.

This clonotype was observed a handful of times. The CDR3: CASSIGTENQPQHF. In DNA, the CDR3 is TGCGCCAGCAGCATCGGGACCGAAAATCAGCCCCAGCATTTT. The J gene is TRBJ1-5, the V gene TRBV5-1; weak D call: TRBD1 (5 bases). The CDR3 extends over 14 amino acids. Germline CDR1 reads SGHRS; CDR2 reads YFSETQ. V lost 4 bases, J lost 4 bases, and 12 bases lay in between.

This clonotype was observed at least ten times. Here the CDR3 DNA reads TGCGCCAGCAGCTTAACCTCTGGTATTGAGCAGTTCTTC. Amino acid sequence: CASSLTSGIEQFF. The chain combines TRBV5-1 with TRBJ2-1; D gene unclear. CDR3 length: 13 amino acids. CDR1 SGHRS and CDR2 YFSETQ come from the germline V gene. Trimming left V 2 bases short and J 9 bases short, with 12 bases between.

In this sample, this clonotype turned up many times. The V gene is TRBV20-1, the J gene TRBJ1-1, with TRBD1 identical over 7 bases. With V trimmed by 3 bases and J by 1 base, 5 bases remained unmatched. The CDR3 consists of 14 residues. The germline gives CDR1 DFQATT, CDR2 SNEGSKA (reference sequence). The CDR3 region is CSARQGGTNTEAFF. The DNA of the CDR3 is TGCAGTGCTAGGCAGGGGGGTACGAACACTGAAGCTTTCTTT.

This clonotype was detected a few times. J is TRBJ1-4 and V is TRBV2; D unresolved. This CDR3 is built from 14 residues. Germline lookup yields CDR1 SNHLY and CDR2 FYNNEI. V was pared by 3 bases and J by 5 bases, with 10 bases between. CDR3: CASSERGRNEKLFF. The DNA of the CDR3 is TGTGCCAGCAGTGAGCGAGGAAGGAATGAAAAACTGTTTTTT.